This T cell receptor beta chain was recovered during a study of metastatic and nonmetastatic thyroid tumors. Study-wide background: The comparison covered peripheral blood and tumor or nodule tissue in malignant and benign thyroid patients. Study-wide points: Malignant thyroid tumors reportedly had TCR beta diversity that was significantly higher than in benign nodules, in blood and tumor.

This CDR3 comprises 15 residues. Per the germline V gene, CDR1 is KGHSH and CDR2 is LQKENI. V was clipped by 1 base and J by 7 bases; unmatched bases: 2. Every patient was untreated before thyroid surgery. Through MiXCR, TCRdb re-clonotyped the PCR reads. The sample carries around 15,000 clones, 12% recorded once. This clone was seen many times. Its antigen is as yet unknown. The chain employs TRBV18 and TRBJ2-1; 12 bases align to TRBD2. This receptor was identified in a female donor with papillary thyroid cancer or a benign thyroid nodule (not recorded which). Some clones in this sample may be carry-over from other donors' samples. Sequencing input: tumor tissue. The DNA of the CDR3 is TGTGCCAGCTCACCACAAACTAGCGGGAGGAATGAGCAGTTCTTC. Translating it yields CASSPQTSGRNEQFF. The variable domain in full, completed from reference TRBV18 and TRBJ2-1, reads NAGVMQNPRHLVRRRGQEARLRCSPMKGHSHVYWYRQLPEEGLKFMVYLQKENIIDESGMPKERFSAEFPKEGPSILRIQQVVRGDSAAYFCASSPQTSGRNEQFFGPGTRLTVL.